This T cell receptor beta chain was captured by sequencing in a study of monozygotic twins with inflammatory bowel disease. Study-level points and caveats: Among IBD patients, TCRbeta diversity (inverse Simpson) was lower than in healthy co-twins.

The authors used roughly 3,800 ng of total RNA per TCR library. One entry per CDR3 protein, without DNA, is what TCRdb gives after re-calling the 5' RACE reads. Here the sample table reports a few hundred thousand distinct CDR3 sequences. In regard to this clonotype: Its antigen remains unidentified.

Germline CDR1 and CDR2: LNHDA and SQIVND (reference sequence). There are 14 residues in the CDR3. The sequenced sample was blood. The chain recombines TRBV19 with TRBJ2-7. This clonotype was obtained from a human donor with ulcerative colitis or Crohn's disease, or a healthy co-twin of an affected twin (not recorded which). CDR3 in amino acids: CASRDTGASYEQYF.